Shown below are 25 T cell receptor beta chains from a single sample sequenced in a study of PD-1 blockade in mismatch repair-deficient tumors. The table came from immunoSEQ multiplex PCR; TCRdb's copy has only in-frame clones and leaves some out. Among roughly 120,000 clones listed, around nine tenths were seen once. The source was peripheral blood, collected approximately 73 weeks after starting pembrolizumab. The receptors were sampled from an adult with mismatch repair-deficient cancer.

The V and J genes are TRBV27 and TRBJ2-1; 11 bases fit TRBD2. Germline CDR1 and CDR2: MNHEY and SMNVEV (reference sequence). The junction had 19 bases not matched to a gene; V was cut back by 3 bases and J by 0 bases. CDR3 length equals 22 residues. Written as DNA, the CDR3 is TGTGCCAGCAGTTTTCTCTACCCCCGACTAGCGGGAACTTCTAGCTCCTACAATGAGCAGTTCTTC. Encoded protein: CASSFLYPRLAGTSSSYNEQFF.

V is TRBV4-3 and J is TRBJ2-7; D is ambiguous. Trimming left V 4 bases short and J 5 bases short, with 15 bases between. CDR3 length equals 14 residues. Germline V gives CDR1 LGHNA, CDR2 YSLEER. CDR3 sequence (DNA): TGCGCCAGCAGCCCCGGTGTTGGGTGGGACGAGCAGTACTTC. It encodes CASSPGVGWDEQYF.

The CDR3 region is CASSLMGSGGPGEQYF. In DNA form, the CDR3 reads TGTGCCAGCAGTTTAATGGGATCGGGAGGGCCAGGCGAGCAGTACTTC. This rearrangement joins TRBV27 to TRBJ2-7, with 8 positions matching TRBD2. The CDR3 loop spans 16 amino acids. In germline, CDR1 is MNHEY, CDR2 SMNVEV (reference sequence). The junction had 12 bases not matched to a gene; V was cut back by 2 bases and J by 6 bases.

The rearrangement uses TRBV9 and TRBJ2-1; a weak D match, TRBD1 (6 bases). The germline CDR1 and CDR2 sequences are SGDLS and YYNGEE. Trimming stripped 0 bases from V and 7 bases from J, with 14 bases between. CDR3 length: 15 residues. CDR3 loop: CASSVGGGRSNEQFF. The CDR3 nucleotides read TGTGCCAGCAGCGTAGGTGGGGGCCGGTCGAATGAGCAGTTCTTC. Drawing the rest from reference TRBV9 and TRBJ2-1, the complete variable domain is DSGVTQTPKHLITATGQRVTLRCSPRSGDLSVYWYQQSLDQGLQFLIQYYNGEERAKGNILERFSAQQFPDLHSELNLSSLELGDSALYFCASSVGGGRSNEQFFGPGTRLTVL.

The V call is TRBV11-3, the J call TRBJ2-7; 7 bases agree with TRBD1. This CDR3 comprises 14 residues. The germline V gene has CDR1 SGHNT and CDR2 YENEEA. The junction had 7 bases not matched to a gene; V was cut back by 6 bases and J by 2 bases. CDR3 coding DNA: TGTGCCAGCAGACCAAGGACAGGCCCCTACGAGCAGTACTTC. Protein product: CASRPRTGPYEQYF.

The chain joins TRBV27 to TRBJ1-4; no definite D call. Germline-derived CDR1 and CDR2 are MNHEY and SMNVEV (reference sequence). The germline V and J ends were trimmed by 2 bases and 2 bases, with 15 bases remaining between them. CDR3 length: 17 amino acids. CDR3 protein: CASSLEYHLGTNEKLFF. CDR3 sequence (DNA): TGTGCCAGCAGTTTAGAGTACCACTTGGGGACTAATGAAAAACTGTTTTTT.

The chain uses TRBV5-1 and TRBJ2-5; D is uncertain. CDR3 length equals 15 residues. The V end lost 5 bases, the J end lost 5 bases, and 19 bases lay between the germline ends. Germline values: CDR1 SGHRS, CDR2 YFSETQ. CDR3 nucleotides: TGCGCCAGCAGTTTGATGTCCCGCTTCCGGGAGACCCAGTACTTC. Translated: CASSLMSRFRETQYF. The full variable domain, in which reference TRBV5-1 and TRBJ2-5 provide the parts outside the CDR3, is KAGVTQTPRYLIKTRGQQVTLSCSPISGHRSVSWYQQTPGQGLQFLFEYFSETQRNKGNFPGRFSGRQFSNSRSEMNVSTLELGDSALYLCASSLMSRFRETQYFGPGTRLLVL.

The rearrangement joins TRBV30 to TRBJ2-3; no clear D gene. V lost 0 bases, J lost 1 base, and 8 bases lay in between. Germline lookup yields CDR1 GTSNPN and CDR2 SVGIG (reference sequence). CDR3 length equals 14 residues. The chain's CDR3 is CAWSVRIGTDTQYF. In DNA form, the CDR3 reads TGTGCCTGGAGTGTACGAATAGGCACAGATACGCAGTATTTT. The full variable domain, completed using reference TRBV30 and TRBJ2-3, is SQTIHQWPATLVQPVGSPLSLECTVEGTSNPNLYWYRQAAGRGLQLLFYSVGIGQISSEVPQNLSASRPQDRQFILSSKKLLLSDSGFYLCAWSVRIGTDTQYFGPGTRLTVL.

The rearrangement links TRBV9 to TRBJ2-1; unclear D gene. This CDR3 comprises 15 residues. The ends were cut back, 0 bases at V and 7 bases at J, with 14 bases in the middle. Germline loops: CDR1 SGDLS, CDR2 YYNGEE. The CDR3 DNA reads TGTGCCAGCAGCGTAGCGGGTCCGTTTTCAAATGAGCAGTTCTTC. Translating it yields CASSVAGPFSNEQFF.

The chain couples TRBV4-1 to TRBJ2-5; D gene ambiguous. V lost 0 bases and J lost 4, with 12 bases in between. Germline V lookup: CDR1 MGHRA, CDR2 YSYEKL. The CDR3 totals 15 residues. The CDR3 nucleotides are TGCGCCAGCAGCCAAGAACCGGGTACGGGAGAGACCCAGTACTTC. Encoded protein: CASSQEPGTGETQYF.

This sequence joins TRBV4-3 and TRBJ1-1, with 8 positions matching TRBD1. CDR3 length: 15 amino acids. The germline CDR1 and CDR2 sequences are LGHNA and YSLEER. V lost 4 bases and J lost 1; bases outside the gene matches: 5. Here the CDR3 reads CASSRQDRENTEAFF. DNA for the CDR3: TGCGCCAGCAGCCGTCAGGACAGGGAGAACACTGAAGCTTTCTTT.

The chain has TRBV6-6 and TRBJ2-2; the D is unclear. Trimming took 3 bases from V and 7 from J, leaving 6 bases between them. The CDR3 spans 12 residues. In germline, CDR1 is MNHNY, CDR2 SVGAGI (reference sequence). CDR3 in amino acids: CASSYSDGELFF. The DNA for the CDR3 is TGTGCCAGCAGTTATTCGGACGGGGAGCTGTTTTTT.

CDR3 coding DNA: TGTGCCAGCAGTATGGACAGGGCGGGCGATACGCAGTATTTT. Translated: CASSMDRAGDTQYF. V gene TRBV2 combines with J gene TRBJ2-3; 8 nucleotides align to TRBD1. This CDR3 is built from 14 residues. J lost 6 bases, V lost 5 bases, and 7 bases had no gene match. Germline V gene sequence: CDR1 SNHLY, CDR2 FYNNEI. Supplemented by reference TRBV2 and TRBJ2-3, the full variable domain reads EPEVTQTPSHQVTQMGQEVILRCVPISNHLYFYWYRQILGQKVEFLVSFYNNEISEKSEIFDDQFSVERPDGSNFTLKIRSTKLEDSAMYFCASSMDRAGDTQYFGPGTRLTVL.

The chain joins TRBV2 to TRBJ2-1; D is unresolved. Trimming pared 0 bases from V and 2 bases from J, leaving 11 bases between. The CDR3 length is 16 residues. CDR1 is SNHLY, CDR2 FYNNEI, per germline. The CDR3, as DNA: TGTGCCAGCAGTGAAGCGCTGCGGCTAACCTACAATGAGCAGTTCTTC. Protein: CASSEALRLTYNEQFF.

As to this clone: Other nucleotide sequences from this sample produce the same CDR3. The chain links TRBV7-9 to TRBJ1-5; D may be TRBD1 (6 bases). With 3 bases removed from V and 1 base from J, the gap between germline ends came to 7 bases. The germline gives CDR1 SEHNR, CDR2 FQNEAQ (reference sequence). This CDR3 has 14 amino acids. CDR3 DNA sequence: TGTGCCAGCAGCTTGGGACAAAGCAATCAGCCCCAGCATTTT. Translating it yields CASSLGQSNQPQHF.

The chain couples TRBV5-1 to TRBJ2-2; D might be TRBD1 (6 bases). Trimming left V 2 bases short and J 5 bases short, with 16 bases between. Germline assignment: CDR1 SGHRS and CDR2 YFSETQ. This CDR3 contains 16 residues. CDR3 nucleotides: TGCGCCAGCAGCTTACCCGGGACACGGACGACCGGGGAGCTGTTTTTT. Protein product: CASSLPGTRTTGELFF.

This clone was detected a few times. The chain employs TRBV19 and TRBJ2-2; D gene ambiguous. V was shortened by 4 bases and J by 1 base, with 4 bases between the two germline ends. The CDR3 extends over 13 amino acids. Germline CDR1 LNHDA, CDR2 SQIVND (reference sequence). As DNA, the CDR3 is TGTGCCAGTAGTACAATGAACACCGGGGAGCTGTTTTTT. This gives the protein CASSTMNTGELFF.

The chain recombines TRBV13 with TRBJ2-7, with TRBD2 as a possible D gene (6 bases). The germline CDR1 and CDR2 sequences are PRHDT and FYEKMQ (reference sequence). With 4 bases removed from V and 4 bases from J, the gap between germline ends came to 14 bases. This CDR3 has 14 amino acids. The CDR3 DNA reads as TGTGCCAGCAGCTCCTCCGGGGGATTTTACGAGCAGTACTTC. Amino acid sequence: CASSSSGGFYEQYF.

This chain joins TRBV20-1 and TRBJ1-1; D is possibly TRBD1 (5 bases). Deletions cut 2 bases from V and 11 bases from J, with 12 bases between. The germline CDR1 and CDR2 sequences are DFQATT and SNEGSKA (reference sequence). The CDR3 consists of 11 residues. As DNA, the CDR3 is TGCAGTGCTAGACCGGGACCGGAGGCTTTCTTT. It is translated as CSARPGPEAFF.

V and J are TRBV9 and TRBJ2-4, with 7 bases identical to TRBD2. The CDR3 contains 16 residues. The V gene end was trimmed by 0 bases and the J gene end by 2 bases; junction bases not matched to a gene: 5. Germline CDR1 and CDR2: SGDLS and YYNGEE. CDR3 sequence reads: CASSVVAGVTKNIQYF. CDR3 nucleotide sequence: TGTGCCAGCAGCGTAGTCGCGGGAGTGACCAAAAACATTCAGTACTTC.

The V call is TRBV11-3, the J call TRBJ2-1; D ambiguous. Trimming shortened V by 5 bases and J by 0 bases, and 8 bases separated the two germline ends. Germline V gene sequence: CDR1 SGHNT, CDR2 YENEEA. This CDR3 spans 14 amino acids. CDR3 in amino acids: CASSQDGSYNEQFF. Written as DNA, the CDR3 is TGTGCCAGCAGCCAGGACGGCTCCTACAATGAGCAGTTCTTC.

The chain joins TRBV7-9 to TRBJ2-2; 8 bases fit TRBD1. Trimming took 6 bases from V and 8 from J; bases not matched to a gene: 8. The CDR3 runs 14 residues. Germline CDR1 is SEHNR and CDR2 is FQNEAQ (reference sequence). CDR3 loop: CASSYDGQGGELFF. The CDR3 DNA reads TGTGCCAGCAGTTACGATGGACAGGGAGGGGAGCTGTTTTTT.

V gene TRBV5-1 combines with J gene TRBJ1-1; D remains ambiguous. The CDR3 length is 14 residues. CDR1 is SGHRS, CDR2 YFSETQ, per germline. Trimming removed 2 bases at V and 4 bases at J, with 12 bases between. CDR3 sequence: CASSFRTAGTEAFF. DNA of the CDR3: TGCGCCAGCAGCTTTAGGACCGCGGGCACTGAAGCTTTCTTT.

The chain's CDR3 is CASSARLYEQYF. CDR3 sequence (DNA): TGTGCCAGCAGCGCTCGCCTCTACGAGCAGTACTTC. The rearrangement uses TRBV7-9 and TRBJ2-7; D is unresolved. V shed 5 bases and J shed 3 bases, with 8 bases lying between them. The CDR3 is 12 amino acids. CDR1 and CDR2 from the germline V gene are SEHNR and FQNEAQ (reference sequence).

This chain uses TRBV28 with TRBJ1-2; perhaps TRBD1 as D (6 bases). Looked up from germline, CDR1 is MDHEN and CDR2 is SYDVKM. Deletions cut 5 bases from V and 7 bases from J, with 17 bases between. This CDR3 region has 14 residues. CDR3 amino acids: CASSHQLGAIGYTF. Written as DNA, the CDR3 is TGTGCCAGCAGTCATCAGCTGGGGGCGATTGGCTACACCTTC.